This TCR beta chain is drawn from a study of cytomegalovirus exposure and HLA in healthy donors. General study points: Researchers reported in a later analysis that a missense DCLRE1C variant was tied to TCR beta V- and J-gene trimming. Association with HLA alleles at 0.05 false discovery rate was found for 17,000 or so TCR beta sequences in a later analysis. For most TCR beta V segments, an earlier analysis put the productive rate at about 87% or about 30% of the time. Among the CMV-associated chains, three were confirmed in vitro as specific for CMV antigens.

This CDR3 spans 12 amino acids. Germline CDR1 and CDR2: SEHNR and FQNEAQ (reference sequence). About this clone itself: The antigen is not known. One end of the junction does not line up with germline, which may come from a read error.

This PCR relied on a set of 60 Vbeta primers and 13 Jbeta primers. The repertoire was sequenced with immunoSEQ multiplex PCR; TCRdb's copy has only in-frame clones and lacks some. The repertoire holds about 140,000 clones, with around 86% as singletons. Sequenced material: PBMCs. This sequence originates from a female donor in good health and CMV-seronegative. This sequence joins TRBV7-9 and TRBJ1-1; unclear D gene. In nucleotides, the CDR3 is TGTTCCAGCAGCCTCCGGGACACTGAAGCTTTCTTT. Its translation: CSSSLRDTEAFF.